Listed below are T cell receptor beta chains from one sample, sequenced in a study of T-cell reconstitution after alpha-beta-depleted transplantation in children. TCRdb called the PCR reads again in MiXCR, with one record for every CDR3 protein. This table has 250,000 to 300,000 distinct CDR3 sequences, around a tenth appearing once. The source material was peripheral blood, sampled 180 days after TCRalphabeta/CD19-depleted stem cell transplant. These receptors originate from a male patient between 2 and 9 years old who had a stem cell transplant for chronic granulomatous disease, so the T cells may come from the graft donor. CDR3s include the opening cysteine and the closing phenylalanine or tryptophan. Each record gives: D gene, clone size, V gene, J gene, CDR3 DNA, CDR3 protein. A D gene is named only where the DNA matches it firmly. For some rows the clone size is stated as once, few or many, or as a class when expanded; others skip it.

d_call: -; clone_size: many; v_call: TRBV7-8; j_call: TRBJ1-1; cdr3_nt: TGTGCCAGCAGCTTAGCGAGCAAGAACACTGAAGCTTTCTTT; cdr3_aa: CASSLASKNTEAFF
d_call: TRBD1; clone_size: many; v_call: TRBV6-1; j_call: TRBJ1-1; cdr3_nt: TGTGCCAGCAGTAAACTCCAACAGGGGACCCCTGAAGCTTTCTTT; cdr3_aa: CASSKLQQGTPEAFF
d_call: -; clone_size: -; v_call: TRBV24-1; j_call: TRBJ2-1; cdr3_nt: TGTGCCACCAGTGATTTAACAAGCGATGAGCAGTTCTTC; cdr3_aa: CATSDLTSDEQFF
d_call: TRBD1; clone_size: many; v_call: TRBV19; j_call: TRBJ1-1; cdr3_nt: TGTGCCACCGTACAGGGGCTGGGGAACACTGAAGCTTTCTTT; cdr3_aa: CATVQGLGNTEAFF
d_call: TRBD1; clone_size: many; v_call: TRBV20-1; j_call: TRBJ2-5; cdr3_nt: TGCAGTGCTGCCAGGGACAGAGTCGCCCAGTACTTC; cdr3_aa: CSAARDRVAQYF
d_call: TRBD2; clone_size: many; v_call: TRBV27; j_call: TRBJ2-1; cdr3_nt: TGTGCCAGCAGTTTGGAGACTAGCTTTTACAATGAGCAGTTCTTC; cdr3_aa: CASSLETSFYNEQFF
d_call: -; clone_size: many; v_call: TRBV7-3; j_call: TRBJ2-1; cdr3_nt: TGTGCCAGCAGCGTCCGAGCGGGTAGCTCCTACAATGAGCAGTTCTTC; cdr3_aa: CASSVRAGSSYNEQFF
d_call: TRBD2; clone_size: many; v_call: TRBV24-1; j_call: TRBJ2-1; cdr3_nt: TGTGCCACCAGTGACCCAACTAGCGGGGGGTACAATGAGCAGTTCTTC; cdr3_aa: CATSDPTSGGYNEQFF
d_call: -; clone_size: many; v_call: TRBV5-1; j_call: TRBJ2-2; cdr3_nt: TGCGCCAGCCACCACCCGGTGTACACCGGGGAGCTGTTTTTT; cdr3_aa: CASHHPVYTGELFF
d_call: -; clone_size: few; v_call: TRBV19; j_call: TRBJ2-7; cdr3_nt: TGTGCCAGTAGTGGGGACACGAACTCCTACGAGCAGTACTTC; cdr3_aa: CASSGDTNSYEQYF
d_call: TRBD1; clone_size: many; v_call: TRBV10-3; j_call: TRBJ1-1; cdr3_nt: TGTGCCATCAACGGACAGGGGGCCACTGAAGCTTTCTTT; cdr3_aa: CAINGQGATEAFF
d_call: TRBD2; clone_size: many; v_call: TRBV7-2; j_call: TRBJ2-7; cdr3_nt: TGTGCCAGCAGCTTGAGTGTAGCGGGGGGTACCTACGAGCAGTACTTC; cdr3_aa: CASSLSVAGGTYEQYF
d_call: -; clone_size: many; v_call: TRBV29-1; j_call: TRBJ1-1; cdr3_nt: TGCAGCGTGGCGGGGCCGAGAACTGGATTGGAAGCTTTCTTT; cdr3_aa: CSVAGPRTGLEAFF
d_call: -; clone_size: many; v_call: TRBV10-2; j_call: TRBJ2-1; cdr3_nt: TGCGCCAGCAGTGTGTCGGCGGCTGAGCAGTTCTTC; cdr3_aa: CASSVSAAEQFF
d_call: TRBD1; clone_size: many; v_call: TRBV20-1; j_call: TRBJ2-7; cdr3_nt: TGCAGTGCCAACTCCGGGACAGGACCCTACGAGCAGTACTTC; cdr3_aa: CSANSGTGPYEQYF
d_call: TRBD2; clone_size: many; v_call: TRBV5-1; j_call: TRBJ2-1; cdr3_nt: TGCGCCAGCAGCTCCCTAGCGGGGGGGAACTCCTACAATGAGCAGTTCTTC; cdr3_aa: CASSSLAGGNSYNEQFF
d_call: TRBD2; clone_size: many; v_call: TRBV9; j_call: TRBJ2-1; cdr3_nt: TGTGCCAGCAGCGTAGGGTGGACTAGTGTGGATGAGCAGTTCTTC; cdr3_aa: CASSVGWTSVDEQFF
d_call: TRBD2; clone_size: many; v_call: TRBV10-3; j_call: TRBJ2-1; cdr3_nt: TGTGCCATCAGATCACTAGCGGGGGTGGGGGAGCAGTTCTTC; cdr3_aa: CAIRSLAGVGEQFF
d_call: -; clone_size: many; v_call: TRBV5-6; j_call: TRBJ2-3; cdr3_nt: TGTGCCAGCAGCTTCCCCGACACAGATACGCAGTATTTT; cdr3_aa: CASSFPDTDTQYF
d_call: TRBD2; clone_size: many; v_call: TRBV7-6; j_call: TRBJ2-5; cdr3_nt: TGTGCCAGCAGCTTAGGGACTAGCGGGCAAGAGACCCAGTACTTC; cdr3_aa: CASSLGTSGQETQYF
d_call: TRBD1; clone_size: many; v_call: TRBV6-1; j_call: TRBJ2-1; cdr3_nt: TGTGCCAGCCGGGACAGAATGAACTACAATGAGCAGTTCTTC; cdr3_aa: CASRDRMNYNEQFF
d_call: -; clone_size: -; v_call: TRBV21-1; j_call: TRBJ2-7; cdr3_nt: TGTGCCAGCAGCTTAAGCCGAACCCTAGCGGACCCCTACGAGCAGTACTTC; cdr3_aa: CASSLSRTLADPYEQYF
d_call: -; clone_size: many; v_call: TRBV5-1; j_call: TRBJ2-3; cdr3_nt: TGCGCCAGCAGCGCACGAGCTCCCTCCCACACAGATACGCAGTATTTT; cdr3_aa: CASSARAPSHTDTQYF
d_call: -; clone_size: few; v_call: TRBV29-1; j_call: TRBJ2-3; cdr3_nt: TGCAGCGTGCAGGTGGGCCCGGCGTTGGGTACGCAGTATTTT; cdr3_aa: CSVQVGPALGTQYF
d_call: -; clone_size: many; v_call: TRBV7-2; j_call: TRBJ2-5; cdr3_nt: TGTGCCAGCAGCCAACCCGAGAAAGAGACCCAGTACTTC; cdr3_aa: CASSQPEKETQYF
d_call: TRBD2; clone_size: many; v_call: TRBV5-1; j_call: TRBJ2-3; cdr3_nt: TGCGCCAGCAGCTTAACTAGCGGGGCGTCGTGGGATACGCAGTATTTT; cdr3_aa: CASSLTSGASWDTQYF
d_call: -; clone_size: many; v_call: TRBV6-5; j_call: TRBJ1-1; cdr3_nt: TGTGCCAGCAGTTACACCCGGGGTAGGGTGAACACTGAAGCTTTCTTT; cdr3_aa: CASSYTRGRVNTEAFF
d_call: TRBD1; clone_size: many; v_call: TRBV7-2; j_call: TRBJ2-7; cdr3_nt: TGTGCCAGCAGCCAGACAGGGGTTGGCTACGAGCAGTACTTC; cdr3_aa: CASSQTGVGYEQYF
d_call: -; clone_size: -; v_call: TRBV12-2; j_call: TRBJ2-3; cdr3_nt: TGTGCAAGTCGCTTCCAGGGACTAAACACAGATACGCAGTATTTT; cdr3_aa: CASRFQGLNTDTQYF
d_call: TRBD2; clone_size: many; v_call: TRBV12-3/TRBV12-4; j_call: TRBJ2-7; cdr3_nt: TGTGCCAGCAGTTTGGGGCATCGGACTAGCGGCTCCTACGAGCAGTACTTC; cdr3_aa: CASSLGHRTSGSYEQYF
d_call: TRBD1; clone_size: many; v_call: TRBV25-1; j_call: TRBJ2-7; cdr3_nt: TGTGCCAGCAGTGCCCAGGCGGGACAGGGATATAGTAGAGTCTACGAGCAGTACTTC; cdr3_aa: CASSAQAGQGYSRVYEQYF
d_call: TRBD2; clone_size: -; v_call: TRBV30; j_call: TRBJ2-2; cdr3_nt: TGTGCCTGGAGTGTATCTGTAGCGGGGGCCATATACACCGGGGAGCTGTTTTTT; cdr3_aa: CAWSVSVAGAIYTGELFF
d_call: -; clone_size: many; v_call: TRBV18; j_call: TRBJ2-3; cdr3_nt: TGTGCCAGCTCCTTCGACTCGGGGACAGATACGCAGTATTTT; cdr3_aa: CASSFDSGTDTQYF
d_call: TRBD2; clone_size: many; v_call: TRBV18; j_call: TRBJ2-1; cdr3_nt: TGTGCCAGCTCACCACCGGGACTAGCGGGGTTTTCCAATGAGCAGTTCTTC; cdr3_aa: CASSPPGLAGFSNEQFF
d_call: -; clone_size: many; v_call: TRBV28; j_call: TRBJ2-3; cdr3_nt: TGTGCCAGCAGGGAGTATGGCACAGATACGCAGTATTTT; cdr3_aa: CASREYGTDTQYF
d_call: -; clone_size: many; v_call: TRBV18; j_call: TRBJ2-6; cdr3_nt: TGTGCCAGCTCACCCTCCACAGGGTCTGGGGCCAACGTCCTGACTTTC; cdr3_aa: CASSPSTGSGANVLTF
d_call: TRBD2; clone_size: many; v_call: TRBV9; j_call: TRBJ2-2; cdr3_nt: TGTGCCAGCAGCTCCTCCTCGGGGCTAGCGGCGAACACCGGGGAGCTGTTTTTT; cdr3_aa: CASSSSSGLAANTGELFF
d_call: -; clone_size: -; v_call: TRBV19; j_call: TRBJ1-1; cdr3_nt: TGTGCCAGTAGTATGTTGGGGCCTTGGGGCCGGAACACTGAAGCTTTCTTT; cdr3_aa: CASSMLGPWGRNTEAFF
d_call: TRBD1; clone_size: many; v_call: TRBV20-1; j_call: TRBJ1-2; cdr3_nt: TGCAGTGCTAGATCTGACAGGGTTGGTTCTGGCTACACCTTC; cdr3_aa: CSARSDRVGSGYTF
d_call: -; clone_size: many; v_call: TRBV7-3; j_call: TRBJ2-3; cdr3_nt: TGTGCCAGCAGCCCAAGCATACAAGACTATACGCAGTATTTT; cdr3_aa: CASSPSIQDYTQYF
d_call: TRBD1; clone_size: many; v_call: TRBV7-8; j_call: TRBJ2-1; cdr3_nt: TGTGCCAGCAGCTTAGTTAGGGACAGGGGGCGGGGGTACAATGAGCAGTTCTTC; cdr3_aa: CASSLVRDRGRGYNEQFF
d_call: TRBD2; clone_size: many; v_call: TRBV7-2; j_call: TRBJ2-3; cdr3_nt: TGTGCCAGCAGCGCCAGCGGGAGGGCCCAGGATACGCAGTATTTT; cdr3_aa: CASSASGRAQDTQYF
d_call: -; clone_size: many; v_call: TRBV29-1; j_call: TRBJ2-5; cdr3_nt: TGCAGCGCTCGGGTCCAGCAAGAGACCCAGTACTTC; cdr3_aa: CSARVQQETQYF
d_call: TRBD1; clone_size: many; v_call: TRBV7-3; j_call: TRBJ2-1; cdr3_nt: TGTGCCAGCAGCTTGAGGGACAGGGACAATGAGCAGTTCTTC; cdr3_aa: CASSLRDRDNEQFF
d_call: TRBD2; clone_size: many; v_call: TRBV20-1; j_call: TRBJ2-1; cdr3_nt: TGCAGTGCTAGAGACCTAGCGGGAGCCTCCTACAATGAGCAGTTCTTC; cdr3_aa: CSARDLAGASYNEQFF
d_call: TRBD1; clone_size: many; v_call: TRBV7-2; j_call: TRBJ2-7; cdr3_nt: TGTGCCAGCAGCCAAAGGACAGGCCTCCCCTACGAGCAGTACTTC; cdr3_aa: CASSQRTGLPYEQYF
d_call: TRBD2; clone_size: many; v_call: TRBV5-1; j_call: TRBJ2-1; cdr3_nt: TGCGCCAGCAGCTCGCCCGGACTAGCGGGAGTATCCCACAATGAGCAGTTCTTC; cdr3_aa: CASSSPGLAGVSHNEQFF
d_call: TRBD2; clone_size: -; v_call: TRBV19; j_call: TRBJ2-1; cdr3_nt: TGTGCCAGTAGTATAGAGGGGACTAACAATGAGCAGTTCTTC; cdr3_aa: CASSIEGTNNEQFF
d_call: -; clone_size: many; v_call: TRBV4-3; j_call: TRBJ2-1; cdr3_nt: TGCGCCAGCAGCCAAGAGGGCAGAGGGGGTGAGCAGTTCTTC; cdr3_aa: CASSQEGRGGEQFF
d_call: -; clone_size: many; v_call: TRBV12-3/TRBV12-4; j_call: TRBJ2-3; cdr3_nt: TGTGCCAGCAGTTTCAGGTTGGGGACAGATACGCAGTATTTT; cdr3_aa: CASSFRLGTDTQYF
d_call: -; clone_size: few; v_call: TRBV29-1; j_call: TRBJ1-2; cdr3_nt: TGCAGCGTTGAAAGGAGACTGGACTATGGCTACACCTTC; cdr3_aa: CSVERRLDYGYTF
d_call: TRBD2; clone_size: many; v_call: TRBV4-2; j_call: TRBJ2-1; cdr3_nt: TGTGCCAGCAGCCCCAGCCCCGACAGGGAGAATTTCGGACTAGCGGGGAACGTAGATGAGCAGTTCTTC; cdr3_aa: CASSPSPDRENFGLAGNVDEQFF
d_call: TRBD1; clone_size: many; v_call: TRBV18; j_call: TRBJ1-5; cdr3_nt: TGTGCCAGCTCACCAACAGGGGAATATAGCAATCAGCCCCAGCATTTT; cdr3_aa: CASSPTGEYSNQPQHF
d_call: -; clone_size: -; v_call: TRBV24-1; j_call: TRBJ2-1; cdr3_nt: TGTGCCACCAGTGATCAAAAGAGGACCTACAATGAGCAGTTCTTC; cdr3_aa: CATSDQKRTYNEQFF
d_call: TRBD1; clone_size: many; v_call: TRBV6-1; j_call: TRBJ1-1; cdr3_nt: TGTGCCAGCAGAAACTTAGGGGGCTTGGACACTGAAGCTTTCTTT; cdr3_aa: CASRNLGGLDTEAFF
d_call: TRBD1; clone_size: many; v_call: TRBV12-3/TRBV12-4; j_call: TRBJ1-2; cdr3_nt: TGTGCCAGCAGCCTTACAGGGGCGGTCGGCTACACCTTC; cdr3_aa: CASSLTGAVGYTF
d_call: -; clone_size: many; v_call: TRBV29-1; j_call: TRBJ2-2; cdr3_nt: TGCAGCGTTGAACTAGTCTCCGGGGAGCTGTTTTTT; cdr3_aa: CSVELVSGELFF
d_call: TRBD2; clone_size: many; v_call: TRBV7-2; j_call: TRBJ2-7; cdr3_nt: TGTGCCAGCAGCTTAGTGACTAGCGGGAGATACGAGCAGTACTTC; cdr3_aa: CASSLVTSGRYEQYF
d_call: TRBD1; clone_size: few; v_call: TRBV2; j_call: TRBJ2-1; cdr3_nt: TGTGCCAGCAGTGAAGCGCTTGGGACAGGGGGCTTCAATGAGCAGTTCTTC; cdr3_aa: CASSEALGTGGFNEQFF
d_call: TRBD1; clone_size: many; v_call: TRBV18; j_call: TRBJ1-6; cdr3_nt: TGTGCCAGCTCACCGCAAGCGGACAGGCATAATTCACCCCTCCACTTT; cdr3_aa: CASSPQADRHNSPLHF